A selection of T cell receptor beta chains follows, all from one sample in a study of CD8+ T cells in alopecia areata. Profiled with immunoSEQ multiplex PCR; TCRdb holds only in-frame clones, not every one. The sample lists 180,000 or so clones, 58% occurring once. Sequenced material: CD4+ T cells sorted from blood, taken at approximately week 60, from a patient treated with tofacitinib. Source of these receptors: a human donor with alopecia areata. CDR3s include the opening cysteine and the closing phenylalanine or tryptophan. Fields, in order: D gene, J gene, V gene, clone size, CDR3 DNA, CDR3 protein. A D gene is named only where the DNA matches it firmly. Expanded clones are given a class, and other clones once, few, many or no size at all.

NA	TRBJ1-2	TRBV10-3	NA	TGTGCCATCAGCCTGGGACAACCTAACTATGGCTACACCTTC	CAISLGQPNYGYTF
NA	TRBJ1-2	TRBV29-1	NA	TGCAGCGTTGTGGACAACTATGGCTACACCTTC	CSVVDNYGYTF
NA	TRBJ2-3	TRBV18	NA	TGTGCCAGCTCACCTCGGATTAGCACAGATACGCAGTATTTT	CASSPRISTDTQYF
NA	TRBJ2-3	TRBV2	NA	TGTGCCAGCACCAGGACGTCAAGGGCAGATACGCAGTATTTT	CASTRTSRADTQYF
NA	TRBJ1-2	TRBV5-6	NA	TGTGCCAGCAGCTTCATGGGGGGCGTAGGCTACACCTTC	CASSFMGGVGYTF
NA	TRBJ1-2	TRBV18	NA	TGTGCCAGCTCACGGACAGAAACCTCCTATGGCTACACCTTC	CASSRTETSYGYTF
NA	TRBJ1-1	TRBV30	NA	TGTGCCTGGAAAGTCGTCGGGATAACTGAAGCTTTCTTT	CAWKVVGITEAFF
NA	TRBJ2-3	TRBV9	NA	TGTGCCAGCAGCGTAGGGATAACTGTCACAGATACGCAGTATTTT	CASSVGITVTDTQYF
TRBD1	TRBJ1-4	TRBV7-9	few	TGTGCCAGCAGCACACACAGGGGGCGCGATGAAAAACTGTTTTTT	CASSTHRGRDEKLFF
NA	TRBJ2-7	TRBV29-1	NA	TGCAGCGTTGTCGGGTCCTACGAGCAGTACTTC	CSVVGSYEQYF
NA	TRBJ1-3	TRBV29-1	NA	TGCAGCGTCGAGGGGGGAGGAAACACCATATATTTT	CSVEGGGNTIYF
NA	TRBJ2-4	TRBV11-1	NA	TGTGCCAGCAGCTTAGTTAGTTCCCGGGTCCCCTCCTTC	CASSLVSSRVPSF
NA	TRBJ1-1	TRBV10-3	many	TGTGCCATCAGTGCCTTAGGGGAAACTGAAGCTTTCTTT	CAISALGETEAFF
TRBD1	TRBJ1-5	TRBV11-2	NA	TGTGCCAGCAGCTCAGGGGGCAGGGGTCAGCCCCAGCATTTT	CASSSGGRGQPQHF
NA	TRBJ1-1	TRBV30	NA	TGTGCCTGGAAATTCAGGTCCGGGGACACTGAAGCTTTCTTT	CAWKFRSGDTEAFF
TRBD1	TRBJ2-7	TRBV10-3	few	TGTGCCATCAGTGAAGGACAGGGCGTACTTCGGGAGCAGTACTTC	CAISEGQGVLREQYF
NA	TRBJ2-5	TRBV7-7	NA	TGTGCTAGCAGCTTACAAGGAGCAGAGACCCAGTACTTC	CASSLQGAETQYF